The clone carrying this T cell receptor (beta chain) was seen ten or more times. TCRdb redid the calling of the RT-PCR reads with MiXCR, one entry per CDR3 protein. The sample holds almost 700,000 distinct CDR3 sequences, 14% seen once. The CDR3 loop spans 16 amino acids. V lost 7 bases to trimming and J lost 6 bases; unmatched junction nucleotides: 11. Germline V gene data show CDR1 as ENHRY and CDR2 as SYGVKD. The chain combines TRBV10-3 with TRBJ2-2; TRBD1 matches at 10 bases. This receptor was identified in a female donor in good health, serving as a healthy control. What was sequenced was memory CD4+ T cells from blood. The CDR3 coding sequence is TGTGCCATCACTTCCGGACAGGGGGGGTCGGCCGGGGAGCTGTTTTTT. Translated: CAITSGQGGSAGELFF.